The rows below give T cell receptor beta chains drawn from one sample of a study of OX40 agonist ivuxolimab in advanced cancers. Sequencing was performed with immunoSEQ multiplex PCR; in TCRdb, only in-frame clones are kept and a portion is missing. The sample records around 65,000 clones, about 85% being singletons. The input for sequencing was CD4+ or CD8+ T cells sorted from blood, taken in a trial of the OX40 agonist ivuxolimab. The source is an adult with an advanced solid tumor such as melanoma, head and neck, liver or kidney cancer. Both conserved end residues are part of each CDR3. D genes are given only for firm matches. Size values are once, few and many counts, or a class for expanded clones, and some rows have none.

.	TRBV6-6	TRBJ1-1	.	TGTGCCAGCACCTCCCGCGGTAGGGACACTGAAGCTTTCTTT	CASTSRGRDTEAFF
.	TRBV5-5	TRBJ2-1	.	TGTGCCAGCAGCTTGGTTGGGGACTCCTACAATGAGCAGTTCTTC	CASSLVGDSYNEQFF
once	TRBV13	TRBJ2-2	.	TGTGCCAGCAGCCCGAACATGGGTAGGACCGGGGAGCTGTTTTTT	CASSPNMGRTGELFF
.	TRBV10-3	TRBJ2-1	.	TGTGCCATCAGTGACTTAGGGGATGAGCAGTTCTTC	CAISDLGDEQFF
.	TRBV5-1	TRBJ1-2	.	TGCGCCAGCAGCTTCGACAGCAACTATGGCTACACCTTC	CASSFDSNYGYTF
.	TRBV4-2	TRBJ2-1	TRBD1	TGTGCCAGCAGCCAGGGACCGGGACAGGGTGGGAATGAGCAGTTCTTC	CASSQGPGQGGNEQFF
.	TRBV19	TRBJ2-1	.	TGTGCCAGTAGTCCCCCTGTGTCCTACAATGAGCAGTTCTTC	CASSPPVSYNEQFF
.	TRBV7-3	TRBJ1-1	.	TGTGCCAGCAGCGCCCAAGCAAACACTGAAGCTTTCTTT	CASSAQANTEAFF
once	TRBV29-1	TRBJ2-7	.	TGCAGCGTTGTAGGGCAGGGGCGGGACGAGCAGTACTTC	CSVVGQGRDEQYF
.	TRBV5-8	TRBJ1-2	TRBD1	TGTGCCAGCAGCCACAGGGGGAAAAACTATGGCTACACCTTC	CASSHRGKNYGYTF
.	TRBV4-3	TRBJ2-4	.	TGCGCCAGCAGCCAAGAAAGATCGCAGTTCGGGGTCATTCAGTACTTC	CASSQERSQFGVIQYF
.	TRBV9	TRBJ1-5	.	TGTGCCAGCAGCGTATCATCGACGCCTGGTGAGCCCCAGCATTTT	CASSVSSTPGEPQHF